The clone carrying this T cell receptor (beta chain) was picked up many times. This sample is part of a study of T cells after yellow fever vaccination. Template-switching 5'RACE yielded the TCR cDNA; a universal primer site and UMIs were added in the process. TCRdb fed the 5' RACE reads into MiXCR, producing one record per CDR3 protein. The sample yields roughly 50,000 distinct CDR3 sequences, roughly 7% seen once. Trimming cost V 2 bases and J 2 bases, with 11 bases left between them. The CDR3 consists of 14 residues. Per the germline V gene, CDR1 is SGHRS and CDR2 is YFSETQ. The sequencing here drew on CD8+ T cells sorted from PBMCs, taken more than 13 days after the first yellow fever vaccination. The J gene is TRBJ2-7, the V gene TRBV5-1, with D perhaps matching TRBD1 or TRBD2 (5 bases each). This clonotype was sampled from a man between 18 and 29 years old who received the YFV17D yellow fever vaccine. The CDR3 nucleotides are TGCGCCAGCAGCTTATGGGGGAACCCCTACGAGCAGTACTTC. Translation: CASSLWGNPYEQYF.